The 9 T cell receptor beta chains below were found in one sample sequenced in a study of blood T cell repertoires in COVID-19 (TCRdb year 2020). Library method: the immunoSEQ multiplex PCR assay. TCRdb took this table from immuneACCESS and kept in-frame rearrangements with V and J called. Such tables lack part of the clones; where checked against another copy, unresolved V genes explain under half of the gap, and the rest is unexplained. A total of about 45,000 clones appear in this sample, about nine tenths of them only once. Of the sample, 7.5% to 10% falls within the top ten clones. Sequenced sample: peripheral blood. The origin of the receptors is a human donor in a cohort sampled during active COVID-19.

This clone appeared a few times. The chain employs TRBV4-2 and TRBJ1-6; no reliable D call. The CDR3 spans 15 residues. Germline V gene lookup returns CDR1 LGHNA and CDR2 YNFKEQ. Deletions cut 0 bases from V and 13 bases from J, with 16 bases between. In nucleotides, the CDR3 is TGTGCCAGCAGCCAAGATACGGGCGGGGATCAGCCCCTCCACTTT. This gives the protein CASSQDTGGDQPLHF.

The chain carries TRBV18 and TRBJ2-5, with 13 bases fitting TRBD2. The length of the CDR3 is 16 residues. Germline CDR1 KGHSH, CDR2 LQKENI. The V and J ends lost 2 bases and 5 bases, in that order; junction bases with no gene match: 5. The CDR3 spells CASSPTSGGAGETQYF. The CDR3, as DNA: TGTGCCAGCTCACCAACTAGCGGGGGGGCCGGTGAGACCCAGTACTTC.

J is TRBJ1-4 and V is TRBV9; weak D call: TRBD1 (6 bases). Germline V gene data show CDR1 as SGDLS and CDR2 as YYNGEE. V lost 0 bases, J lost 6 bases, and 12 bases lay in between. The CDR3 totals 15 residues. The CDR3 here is CASSVGGGDHEKLFF. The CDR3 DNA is TGTGCCAGCAGCGTAGGAGGGGGAGACCATGAAAAACTGTTTTTT.

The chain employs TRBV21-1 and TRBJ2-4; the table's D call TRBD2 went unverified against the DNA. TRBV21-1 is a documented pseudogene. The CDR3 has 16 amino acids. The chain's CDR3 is CASSNPGTSAKNIQYF. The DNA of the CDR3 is TGTGCCAGCAGCAATCCGGGGACTTCAGCCAAAAACATTCAGTACTTC.

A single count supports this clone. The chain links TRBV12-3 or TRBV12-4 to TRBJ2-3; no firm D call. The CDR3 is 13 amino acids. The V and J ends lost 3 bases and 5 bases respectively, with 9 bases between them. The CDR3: CASSFKPGDTQYF. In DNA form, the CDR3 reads TGTGCCAGCAGTTTTAAGCCAGGAGATACGCAGTATTTT.

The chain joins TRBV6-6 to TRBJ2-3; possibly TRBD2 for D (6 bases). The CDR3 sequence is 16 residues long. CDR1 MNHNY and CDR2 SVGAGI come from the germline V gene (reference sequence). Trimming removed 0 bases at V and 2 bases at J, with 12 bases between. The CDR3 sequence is CASSYSSRGATDTQYF. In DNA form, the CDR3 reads TGTGCCAGCAGTTACTCGTCGCGGGGAGCCACAGATACGCAGTATTTT.

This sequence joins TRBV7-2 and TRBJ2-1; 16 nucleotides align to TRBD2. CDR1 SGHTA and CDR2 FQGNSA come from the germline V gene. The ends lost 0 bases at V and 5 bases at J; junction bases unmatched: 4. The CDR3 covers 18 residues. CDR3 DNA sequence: TGTGCCAGCAGCTTAGCGGGACTAGCGGGGGGGCCCAACAATGAGCAGTTCTTC. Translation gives CASSLAGLAGGPNNEQFF.

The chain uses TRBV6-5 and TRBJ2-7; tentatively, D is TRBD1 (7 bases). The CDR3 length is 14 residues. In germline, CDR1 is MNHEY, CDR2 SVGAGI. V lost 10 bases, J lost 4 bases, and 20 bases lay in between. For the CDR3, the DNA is TGTGCCACCCTTTTGCCGACAGGGAGGTACGAGCAGTACTTC. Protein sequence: CATLLPTGRYEQYF.

The CDR3: CASSPTIDTEAFF. In DNA form, the CDR3 reads TGTGCCAGCAGTCCCACTATAGACACTGAAGCTTTCTTT. This chain links TRBV27 with TRBJ1-1; D call uncertain. V gave up 5 bases and J gave up 3 bases, with 10 bases separating them. Germline-derived CDR1 and CDR2 are MNHEY and SMNVEV (reference sequence). CDR3 length equals 13 residues.